This T cell receptor beta chain is drawn from a study of cytomegalovirus exposure and HLA in healthy donors. Germline values: CDR1 GTSNPN, CDR2 SVGIG (reference sequence). The CDR3 loop spans 13 amino acids. J was trimmed by 5 bases and V by 3 bases; bases with no gene match: 1. Both 60 Vbeta primers and 13 Jbeta primers went into the PCR. TCRdb's copy holds only in-frame clones and misses some; the assay was immunoSEQ multiplex PCR. The repertoire includes over 150,000 clones, about 80% of them detected once, and 6.5% to 8.5% sits in the top ten. This clone came up once. V gene TRBV30 combines with J gene TRBJ2-3, with TRBD2 matching 11 bases. This TCR came from a man in his thirties or forties in good health and CMV-seropositive. Specimen: PBMCs. The CDR3 region has the DNA TGTGCCTGGAGACTAGCGGGGGTAGATACGCAGTATTTT. This gives the protein CAWRLAGVDTQYF.